Listed below are T cell receptor beta chains from one sample, sequenced in a study of Graves' ophthalmopathy and Graves' hyperthyroidism. TCRdb itself ran the multiplex PCR reads through MiXCR, one entry per CDR3 protein. The sample carries 300,000 to 500,000 distinct CDR3 sequences, 15% recorded once. Sequenced material: peripheral blood. The receptors come from a woman between 18 and 29 years old with stable Graves' hyperthyroidism. The CDR3 runs from the conserved cysteine through the conserved F or W. D genes are given only for firm matches. Size tells how often a clone was seen (once, few, many) or the class of an expanded clone, and some rows leave it out.

TRBV3-1	TRBJ1-1	NA	TRBD1	CASSQAGGTGGTEAFF	TGTGCCAGCAGCCAAGCCGGCGGGACAGGAGGCACTGAAGCTTTCTTT
TRBV3-1	TRBJ1-2	few	NA	CASSQKSGYGYTF	TGTGCCAGCAGCCAAAAATCAGGGTATGGCTACACCTTC
TRBV4-1	TRBJ2-5	many	NA	CASSQGLRGNQETQYF	TGCGCCAGCAGCCAAGGGTTGCGGGGAAACCAAGAGACCCAGTACTTC
TRBV6-5	TRBJ1-6	many	NA	CASSYRASLVHF	TGTGCCAGCAGTTACCGCGCCTCCCTGGTCCACTTT
TRBV11-2	TRBJ1-2	few	NA	CASSLGYTF	TGTGCCAGCAGCTTAGGCTACACCTTC
TRBV30	TRBJ1-5	few	NA	CAWSWPNWSNQPQHF	TGTGCCTGGAGTTGGCCAAACTGGAGCAATCAGCCCCAGCATTTT
TRBV25-1	TRBJ2-5	few	TRBD1	CATMDRGWETQYF	TGTGCCACCATGGACAGGGGGTGGGAGACCCAGTACTTC
TRBV5-1	TRBJ1-1	many	NA	CASRPVLQGNTEAFF	TGCGCCAGCAGACCCGTCCTCCAGGGAAATACTGAAGCTTTCTTT
TRBV12-3/TRBV12-4	TRBJ1-1	many	NA	CASQDGANTEAFF	TGTGCCAGCCAGGACGGTGCAAACACTGAAGCTTTCTTT
TRBV6-1	TRBJ2-7	NA	NA	CASTLGSLNEQYF	TGTGCCAGCACCCTTGGCTCCCTAAACGAGCAGTACTTC
TRBV3-1	TRBJ2-7	NA	NA	CASSQEREWGAYEQYF	TGTGCCAGCAGCCAAGAAAGGGAGTGGGGGGCCTACGAGCAGTACTTC
TRBV28	TRBJ2-7	many	NA	CASSTTDSSYEQYF	TGTGCCAGCAGCACGACAGATAGCTCCTACGAGCAGTACTTC
TRBV20-1	TRBJ2-5	many	NA	CSALAEPQYF	TGCAGTGCTTTGGCGGAGCCCCAGTACTTC
TRBV6-7	TRBJ1-5	NA	NA	CASSYSRNWTDSNQPQHF	TGTGCCAGCAGTTACTCTCGAAATTGGACAGATAGCAATCAGCCCCAGCATTTT
TRBV20-1	TRBJ1-1	many	NA	CSARDFSIGEAFF	TGCAGTGCTAGAGATTTCTCCATCGGTGAAGCTTTCTTT
TRBV11-2	TRBJ2-3	few	TRBD2	CASSFQGRSGGVTDTQYF	TGTGCCAGCAGCTTCCAGGGGCGTAGCGGGGGGGTAACAGATACGCAGTATTTT
TRBV24-1	TRBJ2-7	NA	NA	CATSVDSDERYF	TGTGCCACCAGTGTCGACTCCGACGAGCGGTACTTC
TRBV2	TRBJ1-1	many	NA	CASSDNTGWGTEAFF	TGTGCCAGCAGTGATAATACAGGCTGGGGCACTGAAGCTTTCTTT
TRBV12-3/TRBV12-4	TRBJ1-1	many	TRBD1	CASSLRPGGDTEAFF	TGTGCCAGCAGTTTAAGACCAGGGGGAGACACTGAAGCTTTCTTT
TRBV12-3/TRBV12-4	TRBJ2-2	NA	NA	CASNSLGGSGELFF	TGTGCCAGCAATTCCTTAGGGGGTAGCGGGGAGCTGTTTTTT
TRBV11-1	TRBJ1-5	once	TRBD1	CASSSFYRGPSNQPQHF	TGTGCCAGCAGCTCTTTTTACAGGGGACCGAGCAATCAGCCCCAGCATTTT
TRBV15	TRBJ1-2	many	TRBD1	CATSRRQGVPVGYTF	TGTGCCACCAGCAGGCGACAGGGCGTCCCCGTGGGCTACACCTTC
TRBV6-1	TRBJ1-1	NA	NA	CASSEPDGEIGTEAFF	TGTGCCAGCAGTGAACCCGACGGAGAAATTGGCACTGAAGCTTTCTTT
TRBV29-1	TRBJ2-2	many	TRBD2	CSVATSGGARRTGELFF	TGCAGCGTTGCTACTAGCGGGGGGGCTAGGAGAACCGGGGAGCTGTTTTTT
TRBV7-3	TRBJ1-1	many	NA	CASSLWGGGLNTEAFF	TGTGCCAGCAGCTTATGGGGAGGTGGCCTGAACACTGAAGCTTTCTTT
TRBV6-2/TRBV6-3	TRBJ2-2	many	NA	CASLPLGRGDRTGELFF	TGTGCCAGCCTACCCCTCGGCCGGGGCGATAGGACCGGGGAGCTGTTTTTT
TRBV20-1	TRBJ2-5	NA	TRBD2	CSANEAGLAGPETQYF	TGCAGTGCCAACGAAGCGGGACTAGCGGGACCGGAGACCCAGTACTTC
TRBV19	TRBJ1-2	few	NA	CASTPWGDGYGYTF	TGTGCCAGTACCCCTTGGGGAGATGGCTATGGCTACACCTTC
TRBV10-2	TRBJ1-6	many	NA	CASNPTGHLPNSPLHF	TGCGCCAGCAACCCGACGGGCCACCTCCCTAATTCACCCCTCCACTTT
TRBV7-2	TRBJ1-1	many	NA	CASSLLRGYTEAFF	TGTGCCAGCAGCTTATTGCGGGGCTACACTGAAGCTTTCTTT
TRBV6-1	TRBJ1-5	many	NA	CASSATGLAQHF	TGTGCCAGCAGCGCAACAGGGCTAGCCCAGCATTTT
TRBV5-4	TRBJ2-7	many	TRBD1	CASSLRRGHLSEQYF	TGTGCCAGCAGCTTGCGCAGGGGGCATTTGAGCGAGCAGTACTTC
TRBV20-1	TRBJ1-5	many	NA	CSAVTGNSNQPQHF	TGCAGTGCTGTTACAGGGAATAGCAATCAGCCCCAGCATTTT
TRBV20-1	TRBJ1-1	many	NA	CSARRTNTEAFF	TGCAGTGCTAGAAGGACAAACACTGAAGCTTTCTTT
TRBV2	TRBJ1-6	many	TRBD1	CASSRDSPNSPLHF	TGTGCCAGCAGTAGGGACAGCCCTAATTCACCCCTCCACTTT
TRBV2	TRBJ1-6	many	TRBD1	CASRGTAQIPLHF	TGTGCCAGCAGAGGGACAGCCCAAATCCCCCTCCACTTT
TRBV25-1	TRBJ1-2	many	NA	CASSGRGLGGYTF	TGTGCCAGCAGTGGCCGGGGGCTCGGTGGCTACACCTTC
TRBV20-1	TRBJ1-1	once	NA	CSASEGPTEAFF	TGCAGTGCTAGTGAAGGTCCCACTGAAGCTTTCTTT
TRBV9	TRBJ1-2	few	TRBD1	CASSVAGVGQGASSYGYTF	TGTGCCAGCAGCGTAGCTGGGGTCGGACAGGGGGCCTCTAGCTATGGCTACACCTTC
TRBV6-5	TRBJ2-5	many	NA	CASSYGTEETQYF	TGTGCCAGCAGTTACGGGACGGAAGAGACCCAGTACTTC
TRBV3-1	TRBJ2-4	few	NA	CASSQELPSGPNIQYF	TGTGCCAGCAGCCAAGAACTTCCGAGTGGGCCAAACATTCAGTACTTC
TRBV27	TRBJ1-1	many	TRBD1	CASSLSRTGNTEAFF	TGTGCCAGCAGTTTATCACGGACAGGGAACACTGAAGCTTTCTTT
TRBV20-1	TRBJ1-2	many	TRBD1	CSAGQGPNPYGYTF	TGCAGTGCTGGACAGGGCCCCAACCCCTATGGCTACACCTTC
TRBV2	TRBJ2-5	NA	TRBD1	CASSAPRNTGEETQYF	TGTGCCAGCAGTGCCCCCCGAAATACAGGGGAAGAGACCCAGTACTTC
TRBV6-5	TRBJ2-5	many	TRBD2	CASSYVLAGGLGETQYF	TGTGCCAGCAGTTACGTTCTAGCGGGGGGGCTCGGTGAGACCCAGTACTTC
TRBV11-2	TRBJ1-1	many	NA	CASSLRGQPNTEAFF	TGTGCCAGCAGCTTACGAGGACAGCCGAACACTGAAGCTTTCTTT
TRBV12-3/TRBV12-4	TRBJ2-7	many	TRBD1	CASSWTGKGNEQYF	TGTGCCAGCAGTTGGACAGGGAAAGGCAACGAGCAGTACTTC
TRBV5-1	TRBJ1-1	NA	NA	CASRRQESLNTEAFF	TGCGCCAGCAGACGACAGGAGTCCTTGAACACTGAAGCTTTCTTT
TRBV13	TRBJ1-1	many	NA	CASSYAYWTSGEAFF	TGTGCCAGCAGCTACGCTTACTGGACATCGGGGGAGGCTTTCTTT
TRBV5-1	TRBJ1-6	many	NA	CASSFGGSADNSPLHF	TGCGCCAGCAGCTTCGGGGGGAGCGCCGATAATTCACCCCTCCACTTT
TRBV20-1	TRBJ1-1	many	NA	CSAREVWNTEAFF	TGCAGTGCTAGAGAGGTATGGAACACTGAAGCTTTCTTT
TRBV19	TRBJ1-6	few	TRBD1	CASRGRDRDYNSPLHF	TGTGCCAGTAGGGGCCGCGACAGGGACTATAATTCACCCCTCCACTTT
TRBV11-1	TRBJ1-4	NA	TRBD1	CASGRRDRATNEKLFF	TGTGCCAGCGGACGCCGGGACAGGGCAACTAATGAAAAACTGTTTTTT
TRBV19	TRBJ2-7	few	TRBD1	CASSAEWDSYEQYF	TGTGCCAGTAGTGCCGAATGGGACAGTTACGAGCAGTACTTC
TRBV19	TRBJ1-2	many	NA	CASSIDHAGSRTMGYTF	TGTGCCAGTAGTATAGATCACGCAGGGTCGAGAACTATGGGCTACACCTTC
TRBV6-2/TRBV6-3	TRBJ2-7	many	NA	CASVYSQGYEQYF	TGTGCCAGCGTGTACTCTCAGGGCTACGAGCAGTACTTC
TRBV12-5	TRBJ1-1	many	NA	CASGLARGDTEAFF	TGTGCTAGTGGTTTGGCGCGGGGGGACACTGAAGCTTTCTTT